The subject of this entry is one T cell receptor beta chain. Its antigen is as yet unknown. The data stem from a study of cytomegalovirus exposure and HLA in healthy donors. Study at large: An earlier analysis identified 110 million or so unique TCR beta sequences in some 180 million T cells. Overall study results and limits: TCR beta sequences reportedly predicted the HLA-A and HLA-B alleles of most subjects accurately. Immune exposure information available was restricted to CMV serostatus. Several of the most significant clusters appeared linked to common viral pathogens, based on a later analysis.

PCR employed 60 Vbeta and 13 Jbeta primers. Assay: immunoSEQ multiplex PCR; the TCRdb copy retains only in-frame clones and omits some. The sample yields roughly 180,000 clones, approximately 80% seen once. Trimming left V 3 bases short and J 1 base short, with 14 bases between. The length of the CDR3 is 16 residues. Germline V lookup: CDR1 MNHNY, CDR2 SVGAGI (reference sequence). The receptor was derived from a male donor in good health and CMV-seronegative. The sequenced sample was PBMCs. J is TRBJ2-3 and V is TRBV6-6; tentative D call: TRBD1 (5 bases). This CDR3 is CASSYEYPQGTDTQYF. CDR3 bases: TGTGCCAGCAGTTATGAGTATCCACAGGGCACAGATACGCAGTATTTT.